This entry features one TCR beta chain sequence. This sample is part of a study of blood T cell repertoires in COVID-19. Study-level background: Donors in the United States, Italy and Spain gave samples during acute or convalescent COVID-19. The analysed material was cDNA or gDNA that came from T cells, B-cell-depleted T cells, or PBMCs.

Under the authors' procedure: It was from reference gene primer amplification that nucleated cell counts were estimated. Assay used: immunoSEQ multiplex PCR; TCRdb lists only in-frame clones, some missing. V, J and clone size are taken as reported in that table, and D and trimming were inferred from the DNA itself. This table has around 200,000 clones, around 80% appearing once. V dropped 7 bases and J dropped 3; count of bases not matched to a gene: 12. CDR1 and CDR2 from the germline V gene are MNHNY and SVGAGI (reference sequence). This CDR3 contains 16 residues. The sequenced sample was peripheral blood. This TCR was recovered from a man aged 35 to 55 with active or convalescent COVID-19. The rearrangement links TRBV6-6 to TRBJ2-7, with 10 bases lining up with TRBD2. The CDR3 region has the DNA TGTGCCAGCACCTCGACCCAGGCTAGCGGGAGCTACGAGCAGTACTTC. It encodes CASTSTQASGSYEQYF.